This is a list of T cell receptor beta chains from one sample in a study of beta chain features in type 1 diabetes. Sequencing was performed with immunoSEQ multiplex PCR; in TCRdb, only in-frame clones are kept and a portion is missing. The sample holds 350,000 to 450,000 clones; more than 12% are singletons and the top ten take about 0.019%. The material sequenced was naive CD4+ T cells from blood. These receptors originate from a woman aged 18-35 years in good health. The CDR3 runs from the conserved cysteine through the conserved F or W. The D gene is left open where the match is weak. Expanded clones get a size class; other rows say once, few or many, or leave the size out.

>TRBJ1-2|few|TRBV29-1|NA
TGCAGCGTTGAAGATTGGGGGAGGGGCTATGGCTACACCTTC
CSVEDWGRGYGYTF
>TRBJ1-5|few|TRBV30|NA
TGTGCCTGGAGTTTCGGCGGGAATCAGCCCCAGCATTTT
CAWSFGGNQPQHF
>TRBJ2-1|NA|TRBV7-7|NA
TGTGCTAGCAGCGGACCCGGCGGGATAGCGAGTGAGCAGTTCTTC
CASSGPGGIASEQFF
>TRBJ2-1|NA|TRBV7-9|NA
TGTGCCAGCAGCTTAGCAGGGGTCAATGAGCAGTTCTTC
CASSLAGVNEQFF
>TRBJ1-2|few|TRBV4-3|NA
TGCGCCAGCAGCCAAGCGGCGCCTGGAGCGGTTTATGGCTACACCTTC
CASSQAAPGAVYGYTF
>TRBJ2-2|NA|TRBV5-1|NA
TGCGCCAGCAGCCCTCGGACTGGAAACACCGGGGAGCTGTTTTTT
CASSPRTGNTGELFF
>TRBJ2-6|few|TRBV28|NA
TGTGCCAGCAGTTTCGGACAGTCTGGGGCCAACGTCCTGACTTTC
CASSFGQSGANVLTF
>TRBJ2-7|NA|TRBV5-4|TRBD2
TGTGCCAGCAGCCCTCGGGGGGACGCGTACGAGCAGTACTTC
CASSPRGDAYEQYF
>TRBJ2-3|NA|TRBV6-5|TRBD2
TGTGCCAGCAGTTACGGAGCGGGAGGCGCAGATACGCAGTATTTT
CASSYGAGGADTQYF
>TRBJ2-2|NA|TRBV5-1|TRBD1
TGCGCCAGCAGCTCCAGGGGGATCACCGGGGAGCTGTTTTTT
CASSSRGITGELFF
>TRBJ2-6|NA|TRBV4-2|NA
TGTGCCAGCAGCCAAAATATTAGGTTGAGCGCGAACTCTGGGGCCAACGTCCTGACTTTC
CASSQNIRLSANSGANVLTF
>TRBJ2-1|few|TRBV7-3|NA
TGTGCCAGCGCCTTCGATAGCGGAACCTACAATGAGCAGTTCTTC
CASAFDSGTYNEQFF
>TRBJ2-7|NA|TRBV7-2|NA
TGTGCCAGCAGCTCTACTAGGACCTCCTACGAGCAGTACTTC
CASSSTRTSYEQYF
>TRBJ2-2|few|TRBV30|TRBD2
TGTGCCTGGAGGAATCAGGCGGGAGTGGGCACCGGGGAGCTGTTTTTT
CAWRNQAGVGTGELFF
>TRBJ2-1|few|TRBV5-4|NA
TGTGCCAGCAGCAATGCACCTAGCTCCTACAATGAGCAGTTCTTC
CASSNAPSSYNEQFF
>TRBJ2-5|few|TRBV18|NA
TGTGCCAGCTCACCGGGCCAGGGAGAGACCCAGTACTTC
CASSPGQGETQYF
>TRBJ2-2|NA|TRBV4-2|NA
TGTGCCAGCAGCCATTGGGGGCAGTCCACCGGGGAGCTGTTTTTT
CASSHWGQSTGELFF
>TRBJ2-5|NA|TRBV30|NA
TGTGCCTGGAGTGGGCATTTCCAAGAGACCCAGTACTTC
CAWSGHFQETQYF
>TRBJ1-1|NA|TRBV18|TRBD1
TGTGCCAGCTCACCAATGGACAGGGGGGCCAACACTGAAGCTTTCTTT
CASSPMDRGANTEAFF